One sample yielded the 21 T cell receptor beta chains listed below, sequenced in a study of T cell repertoires in cytomegalovirus infection. Their specific antigens are unknown. MiXCR was run by TCRdb on the reads, yielding one entry per CDR3 protein. Here the sample spans a few hundred thousand distinct CDR3 sequences, roughly a fifth being singletons. Material: cultured PBMCs, obtained from culture after CMV antigen stimulation. These receptors all stem from a human donor in good health (CMV status not recorded). Some clones in this sample may be carry-over from other donors' samples.

The sample holds a few counts of this clonotype. V gene TRBV6-6 combines with J gene TRBJ2-7; D perhaps matches TRBD1 (5 bases). Trimming left V 0 bases short and J 5 bases short, with 11 bases between. The CDR3 is 14 residues long. Germline V CDR1 and CDR2: MNHNY, SVGAGI (reference sequence). The CDR3 coding sequence is TGTGCCAGCAGTTACTCGAGTTGGGGCAACGAGCAGTACGTC. This codes for CASSYSSWGNEQYV.

The chain is built from TRBV7-2 and TRBJ2-3; 9 bases fit TRBD2. Germline-derived CDR1 and CDR2 are SGHTA and FQGNSA. CDR3 length: 16 amino acids. Losses at the gene ends were 0 bases for V and 3 bases for J; bases not matched to a gene: 4. This chain's CDR3 is CASSLASGGRTDTQYF. In DNA form, the CDR3 reads TGTGCCAGCAGCTTAGCTAGCGGGGGTAGGACAGATACGCAGTATTTT.

At least ten counts were recorded for this clonotype. This sequence joins TRBV12-3 or TRBV12-4 and TRBJ2-1, with a weak D call TRBD1 (5 bases). The CDR3 extends over 12 amino acids. The germline V and J ends were trimmed by 5 bases and 9 bases, with 11 bases remaining between them. The chain's CDR3 is CASSPLTGEQFF. In DNA, the CDR3 is TGTGCCAGCAGTCCCCTCACAGGTGAGCAGTTCTTC.

This clonotype turned up a few times. The V and J genes are TRBV12-3 or TRBV12-4 and TRBJ2-2; D uncertain. The V and J ends lost 5 bases and 5 bases respectively, with 3 bases between them. This CDR3 region has 11 residues. The CDR3 bases are TGTGCCAGCAGTCAGACCGGGGAGCTGTTTTTT. Translation gives CASSQTGELFF.

This clonotype was detected a few times. V is TRBV5-4 and J is TRBJ2-3, with a tentative D call TRBD2 (6 bases). This CDR3 spans 15 amino acids. The V end was cut by 7 bases, the J end by 4 bases, with 19 bases between. CDR1 SGHNT and CDR2 YYREEE come from the germline V gene (reference sequence). The CDR3 loop is CASPSLTGVADTQYF. The CDR3 DNA follows: TGTGCCAGCCCCTCTTTGACGGGAGTGGCAGATACGCAGTATTTT.

The table lists this clonotype with many counts. The chain carries TRBV6-2 or TRBV6-3 and TRBJ1-1; TRBD1 matches at 7 bases. CDR1 and CDR2 from the germline V gene are MNHEY and SVGEGT. Germline trimming cut 2 bases from V and 4 bases from J; bases unmatched to any gene: 7. The CDR3 has 15 residues. CDR3 region: CASSYILTGSTEAFF. In nucleotides, the CDR3 is TGTGCCAGCAGTTACATACTGACAGGGAGCACTGAAGCTTTCTTT.

This clonotype was picked up one time. The chain uses TRBV30 and TRBJ2-1; TRBD2 is a possible D gene (6 bases). Germline loops: CDR1 GTSNPN, CDR2 SVGIG (reference sequence). The CDR3 is 16 amino acids. Trimming took off 3 bases at V and 7 bases at J, with 22 bases between the two ends. The CDR3 is CAWRSLASIRGNEQFF. The CDR3 DNA sequence: TGTGCCTGGAGGAGCCTAGCGTCCATTCGAGGGAATGAGCAGTTCTTC. Complete variable domain (other parts from reference TRBV30 and TRBJ2-1): SQTIHQWPATLVQPVGSPLSLECTVEGTSNPNLYWYRQAAGRGLQLLFYSVGIGQISSEVPQNLSASRPQDRQFILSSKKLLLSDSGFYLCAWRSLASIRGNEQFFGPGTRLTVL.

This clonotype has a handful of counts. V is TRBV7-2 and J is TRBJ2-1; 9 nucleotides align to TRBD2. Per germline, CDR1 SGHTA and CDR2 FQGNSA. The CDR3 totals 17 residues. V was pared by 5 bases and J by 6 bases, with 14 bases of the junction left unmatched. The CDR3 here is CASSPDTLAGVSNEQFF. The CDR3, as DNA: TGTGCCAGCAGCCCGGATACTTTAGCGGGAGTGAGCAATGAGCAGTTCTTC.

V is TRBV12-3 or TRBV12-4 and J is TRBJ1-3; TRBD1 aligns across 9 bases. V was clipped by 6 bases and J by 3 bases; unmatched bases: 3. CDR3 length: 14 amino acids. DNA of the CDR3: TGTGCCAGCAGACAGGGGGCGGTTGGAAACACCATATATTTT. It specifies CASRQGAVGNTIYF.

Regarding this clonotype: A much larger clonotype is one base distant, so this may be a read error. It is likely a read error, because the conserved phenylalanine at the end of the CDR3 is missing. V and J are TRBV6-1 and TRBJ1-1; unclear D gene. V lost 5 bases and J lost 6, with 16 bases in between. CDR1 MNHNS and CDR2 SASEGT come from the germline V gene. This CDR3 comprises 14 residues. For the CDR3, the DNA is TGTGCCAGCAGTTATAAGGTCGGTCTGGCTGAAGCTTTCCTT. Translating gives CASSYKVGLAEAFL.

V and J are TRBV2 and TRBJ1-6; D is unresolved. The length of the CDR3 is 13 residues. The V gene's germline CDR1 is SNHLY and CDR2 FYNNEI. Deletions cut 7 bases from V and 10 bases from J, with 14 bases between. The DNA for the CDR3 is TGTGCCAGCATCCCCGTAGCTGGATCACCCCTCCACTTT. Residues: CASIPVAGSPLHF.

This clonotype has more than one count but fewer than ten. The J gene is TRBJ2-7, the V gene TRBV28; D remains ambiguous. The V gene's germline CDR1 is MDHEN and CDR2 SYDVKM. The CDR3 runs to 14 residues. Deletions cut 10 bases from V and 6 bases from J, with 22 bases between. The CDR3 loop is CATQSGPFNGEQYV. The CDR3 bases are TGTGCCACCCAAAGTGGGCCGTTTAATGGCGAGCAGTACGTC.

This clonotype was detected ten times or more. This chain joins TRBV7-4 and TRBJ1-3; perhaps TRBD1 as D (5 bases). Germline CDR1 SGHVT, CDR2 SQSDAQ. The CDR3 covers 17 residues. V dropped 3 bases and J dropped 4 bases, with 19 bases sitting between them. The CDR3: CASSFPPFKGKGNTIYF. In nucleotides, the CDR3 is TGTGCCAGCAGCTTTCCCCCTTTTAAGGGGAAAGGAAACACCATATATTTT.

The chain recombines TRBV27 with TRBJ2-1, with TRBD2 matching over 9 bases. CDR1 and CDR2 from the germline V gene are MNHEY and SMNVEV (reference sequence). Trimming removed 4 bases from V and 0 bases from J; junction bases left unmatched: 10. This CDR3 region has 18 residues. The CDR3 protein is CASSSLAGVLSSYNEQFF. CDR3 coding DNA: TGTGCCAGCAGTTCCTTAGCGGGAGTCCTCAGCTCCTACAATGAGCAGTTCTTC.

This clonotype came up once. The V call is TRBV7-6, the J call TRBJ2-1; D assignment may be TRBD1 or TRBD2 (5 bases each). Per the germline V gene, CDR1 is SGHVS and CDR2 is FNYEAQ. This CDR3 is built from 12 residues. V was clipped by 5 bases and J by 9 bases, with 11 bases between them. CDR3 loop: CASSRSGTEQFF. In nucleotides, the CDR3 is TGTGCCAGCAGCCGATCAGGGACTGAGCAGTTCTTC.

This clonotype was recorded at least ten times. V is TRBV7-2 and J is TRBJ1-1; D is ambiguous. Germline V gene sequence: CDR1 SGHTA, CDR2 FQGNSA. This CDR3 contains 14 residues. The V and J ends lost 4 bases and 9 bases respectively, with 18 bases between them. CDR3 sequence reads: CASSSTAPSRKAFF. CDR3 DNA sequence: TGTGCCAGCAGCTCTACCGCACCCTCCCGGAAAGCTTTCTTT. The full variable domain, rest sourced from reference TRBV7-2 and TRBJ1-1, is GAGVSQSPSNKVTEKGKDVELRCDPISGHTALYWYRQSLGQGLEFLIYFQGNSAPDKSGLPSDRFSAERTGGSVSTLTIQRTQQEDSAVYLCASSSTAPSRKAFFGQGTRLTVV.

This clonotype was detected ten times or more. This chain connects TRBV7-2 to TRBJ1-1; a possible D gene is TRBD1 (5 bases). Trimming cost V 5 bases and J 7 bases, with 17 bases left between them. This CDR3 has 14 amino acids. The V gene's germline CDR1 is SGHTA and CDR2 FQGNSA. The CDR3 reads CASSPGGVLGEAFF. For the CDR3, the DNA is TGTGCCAGCAGCCCGGGAGGGGTACTGGGTGAAGCTTTCTTT.

This clonotype was seen more than once but under ten times. This CDR3 is CAISEVAGRRYRQYF. CDR3 sequence (DNA): TGTGCCATCAGTGAAGTAGCGGGAAGACGTTATCGGCAGTATTTT. This rearrangement joins TRBV10-3 to TRBJ2-3, with 8 bases lining up with TRBD2. V shed 3 bases, J shed 11 bases, and the junction held 13 bases outside the gene matches. Germline V gene sequence: CDR1 ENHRY, CDR2 SYGVKD. The CDR3 runs 15 residues.

V and J are TRBV5-5 and TRBJ2-1; 11 bases line up with TRBD2. The CDR3 runs 16 residues. Germline V gene data show CDR1 as SGHKS and CDR2 as YYEKEE (reference sequence). V dropped 2 bases and J dropped 8; count of bases not matched to a gene: 9. For the CDR3, the DNA is TGTGCCAGCAGCTTTAGCGGGAGGGCCCTCGTGGATGAGCAGTTCTTC. Its translation is CASSFSGRALVDEQFF. The entire variable domain, with the rest obtained from reference TRBV5-5 and TRBJ2-1, is as follows: DAGVTQSPTHLIKTRGQQVTLRCSPISGHKSVSWYQQVLGQGPQFIFQYYEKEERGRGNFPDRFSARQFPNYSSELNVNALLLGDSALYLCASSFSGRALVDEQFFGPGTRLTVL.

This clonotype was observed many times. The chain carries TRBV7-8 and TRBJ1-4, with D perhaps matching TRBD1 (6 bases). The CDR3 loop spans 14 amino acids. Trimming shortened V by 10 bases and J by 8 bases, and 20 bases separated the two germline ends. In germline, CDR1 is SGHVS, CDR2 FQNEAQ. The CDR3 is CATSRDNEREKLFF. As DNA, the CDR3 is TGTGCCACCTCACGGGACAATGAGAGGGAAAAACTGTTTTTT.

This clonotype has a handful of counts. The chain employs TRBV7-8 and TRBJ2-1, with 7 bases identical to TRBD2. Germline CDR1 reads SGHVS; CDR2 reads FQNEAQ. V shed 0 bases and J 15 bases; nucleotides not matched to a gene: 8. The CDR3 is 13 amino acids. The CDR3 protein is CASSLANGLEAFF. CDR3 sequence (DNA): TGTGCCAGCAGCTTAGCGAATGGACTAGAGGCGTTCTTC.